Sequencing of this T cell receptor (beta chain) was carried out in a study of blood T cell repertoires in COVID-19 (dated by TCRdb to 2020 to 2022). Study-level background: Samples from collaborators originated in the United States, Italy and Spain and spanned both the acute and convalescent phases of COVID-19. The prospective study material was composed of cDNA or gDNA derived from T cells, B-cell-depleted T cells, or PBMCs. Deeply sampled blood TCRbeta repertoires from subjects exposed to, actively infected with, or recovered from COVID-19 were included in the dataset. The repertoires were released in a freely available public database meant as a resource for research on the immune response to SARS-CoV-2. Samples were obtained from the ongoing ImmuneRACE study (first 160 participants) and from over 1,000 subjects provided by 6 global collaborators. A de-identified subject ID, COVID-19 status, age in years and sex were almost always included in the sample metadata. HLA class I and class II types, where available, came from metadata supplied by the sample provider rather than from assay-based typing. Study-wide conclusions, independent of this receptor: How much clinical and demographic metadata was included differed by source and by participant, and the metadata was provided uncurated.

V is cut by 5 bases and J by 0 bases, and the space between the germline ends is 7 bases. The germline V gene (reference sequence) yields LNHDA for CDR1 and SQIVND for CDR2. The CDR3 covers 14 residues, taking in both the cysteine and the phenylalanine. The entry retains the CDR3 DNA only, 42 bases that are in frame from base 1. With respect to this clone: Its antigen remains unidentified. No much larger clone exists at a distance of one base, and base qualities are not known.

The collaborating institutions used their own protocols to collect whole blood in K2EDTA tubes. For TCRbeta analysis, collaborators shipped samples in one of three forms: frozen whole blood, isolated PBMCs, or DNA extracted from either of those sample types. The immunoSEQ Assay, a bias-controlled multiplex PCR, was used to amplify TCRbeta CDR3 regions from genomic DNA. From the authors' description of their analysis: Nucleated cell counts per sample were estimated from amplification of reference gene primers within the assay. Sequence reads were collapsed and filtered to measure the absolute abundance of every unique TCRbeta CDR3 rearrangement. For each sample, productive Simpson clonality was calculated as the square root of Simpson's diversity index over productive rearrangements. Not all clones reach the TCRdb copy of this immuneACCESS table, which keeps in-frame sequences only. Checked studies attribute under half of the gap to unresolved V genes and leave the rest unexplained. Clone size and the V and J calls come from that table; the DNA yielded D and trimming. A total of 120,000 to 150,000 clones appear in this sample, 80% of them only once. Around 13% of the sample is in the top ten clones.

The clonotype originates from a man in his sixties with active or convalescent COVID-19. This sequence uses TRBV19 and TRBJ2-2, with TRBD1 tentatively as D gene (6 bases match). Sequencing used peripheral blood. This receptor has the CDR3 CASSQGPNTGELFF. The DNA sequence follows: TGTGCCAGTAGTCAGGGGCCGAACACCGGGGAGCTGTTTTTT.